The next 19 T cell receptor beta chains were all read from a single sample in a study of siplizumab effects on memory and regulatory T cells. TCRdb's table, derived via immunoSEQ multiplex PCR, lists solely in-frame clones and lacks some. The repertoire consists of approximately 100,000 clones, with roughly 92% occurring once and the leading ten covering approximately 0.66%. Sequencing input: Tregs sorted from blood. The receptors here all came from a human donor in good health.

The rearrangement joins TRBV5-1 to TRBJ2-3; a weak D match, TRBD2 (6 bases). Per the germline V gene, CDR1 is SGHRS and CDR2 is YFSETQ. CDR3 length equals 16 residues. Trimming left V 4 bases short and J 3 bases short, with 18 bases between. This CDR3 is CASSRGMVSGTDTQYF. CDR3 DNA sequence: TGCGCCAGCAGCCGGGGGATGGTGAGTGGGACAGATACGCAGTATTTT.

The chain combines TRBV5-1 with TRBJ1-2, with 10 bases aligning to TRBD1. Germline V gene sequence: CDR1 SGHRS, CDR2 YFSETQ. V shed 0 bases and J 8 bases; nucleotides not matched to a gene: 7. The CDR3 has 15 amino acids. CDR3 in amino acids: CASSLVGQGQKGYTF. The CDR3 DNA reads as TGCGCCAGCAGCTTGGTGGGACAGGGGCAGAAGGGCTACACCTTC.

Written as DNA, the CDR3 is TGTGCCACCCAATTCTTCTACGAGCAGTACTTC. Its protein product is CATQFFYEQYF. The chain links TRBV6-5 to TRBJ2-7; D call uncertain. Germline assignment: CDR1 MNHEY and CDR2 SVGAGI. The CDR3 is 11 amino acids. The V end lost 10 bases, the J end lost 3 bases, and 10 bases lay between the germline ends.

The rearrangement links TRBV5-1 to TRBJ2-1; unclear D gene. Per germline, CDR1 SGHRS and CDR2 YFSETQ. V was cut by 0 bases and J by 0 bases, with 10 bases left in between. The CDR3 covers 16 residues. The CDR3 sequence: CASSLVYQSSYNEQFF. CDR3 sequence (DNA): TGCGCCAGCAGCTTGGTATACCAGAGCTCCTACAATGAGCAGTTCTTC.

V and J are TRBV18 and TRBJ2-6, with D unclear. The CDR3 covers 16 residues. Trimming removed 6 bases at V and 0 bases at J, with 12 bases between. CDR1 is KGHSH, CDR2 LQKENI, per germline. Written as DNA, the CDR3 is TGTGCCAGCTCGGTGGCCGACCTCTCTGGGGCCAACGTCCTGACTTTC. Translating it yields CASSVADLSGANVLTF.

This clone has just one count. The rearrangement joins TRBV5-1 to TRBJ2-7; 10 nucleotides align to TRBD2. CDR1 and CDR2 from the germline V gene are SGHRS and YFSETQ. The CDR3 consists of 15 residues. The V gene end was trimmed by 5 bases and the J gene end by 2 bases; junction bases not matched to a gene: 7. Here the CDR3 reads CASRKTSGIPYEQYF. In nucleotides, the CDR3 is TGCGCCAGCAGGAAAACTAGCGGGATACCCTACGAGCAGTACTTC.

The CDR3 DNA follows: TGTGCCAGCAGCAGACAGGGCGACGAGCAGTACTTC. Its protein product is CASSRQGDEQYF. V is TRBV5-6 and J is TRBJ2-7; 7 bases fit TRBD1. Germline CDR1 reads SGHDT; CDR2 reads YYEEEE. V gave up 4 bases and J gave up 5 bases; unmatched junction bases: 3. The CDR3 extends over 12 amino acids.

This chain connects TRBV19 to TRBJ2-7, with D possibly matching TRBD2 (9 bases). From germline, CDR1 is LNHDA and CDR2 SQIVND (reference sequence). The CDR3 is made up of 16 amino acids. Trimming took off 4 bases at V and 7 bases at J, with 23 bases between the two ends. The CDR3 protein is CASSKSLAGQEWEQYF. CDR3 bases: TGTGCCAGTAGTAAGTCTCTAGCGGGACAGGAGTGGGAGCAGTACTTC.

The J gene is TRBJ2-7, the V gene TRBV5-1; D possibly corresponds to TRBD1 (6 bases). This CDR3 comprises 16 residues. Trimming took off 4 bases at V and 4 bases at J, with 21 bases between the two ends. Germline CDR1 is SGHRS and CDR2 is YFSETQ. Here the CDR3 DNA reads TGCGCCAGCAGCAGGACGCGGACAGCCGGCTCTTACGAGCAGTACTTC. Its translation is CASSRTRTAGSYEQYF.

This clone was seen a few times. V gene TRBV30 combines with J gene TRBJ1-1, with TRBD1 matching over 7 bases. CDR1 GTSNPN and CDR2 SVGIG come from the germline V gene (reference sequence). CDR3 length equals 13 residues. V lost 5 bases to trimming and J lost 1 base; unmatched junction nucleotides: 4. For the CDR3, the DNA is TGTGCCTGGTCCACAGGGGAGAACACTGAAGCTTTCTTT. It codes for CAWSTGENTEAFF.

This chain connects TRBV6-5 to TRBJ2-7, with TRBD1 matching over 10 bases. Germline CDR1 is MNHEY and CDR2 is SVGAGI. The CDR3 loop spans 15 amino acids. J gave up 12 bases and V 0 bases, and 11 bases lay outside the gene matches. The CDR3 DNA is TGTGCCAGCAGTTACTCGGGGACAGGGGTGGGGTTGGCGTACTTC. It specifies CASSYSGTGVGLAYF.

The chain carries TRBV6-5 and TRBJ2-1; the D gene is possibly TRBD2 (6 bases). This CDR3 is built from 14 residues. With 6 bases removed from V and 1 base from J, the gap between germline ends came to 10 bases. The germline gives CDR1 MNHEY, CDR2 SVGAGI. CDR3 nucleotide sequence: TGTGCCAGCAGATCAGGGAGGTCCTACAATGAGCAGTTCTTC. Protein product: CASRSGRSYNEQFF.

CDR3 region: CASSLTPDEQFF. The CDR3 DNA reads as TGCGCCAGCAGCCTAACTCCCGATGAGCAGTTCTTC. This chain links TRBV5-1 with TRBJ2-1; unclear D gene. V was cut by 4 bases and J by 8 bases, with 10 bases left in between. This CDR3 comprises 12 residues. Germline-derived CDR1 and CDR2 are SGHRS and YFSETQ.

This chain links TRBV6-5 with TRBJ1-3, with D perhaps matching TRBD1 (6 bases). Germline-derived CDR1 and CDR2 are MNHEY and SVGAGI. Trimming removed 2 bases from V and 8 bases from J, with 13 bases in between. The CDR3 loop spans 14 amino acids. For the CDR3, the DNA is TGTGCCAGCAGTTACGGGCAGGGGTCGTACACCATATATTTT. Translated: CASSYGQGSYTIYF.

The sample holds one count of this clone. The rearrangement uses TRBV5-1 and TRBJ2-2, with TRBD2 matching over 8 bases. J was trimmed by 3 bases and V by 8 bases; bases with no gene match: 12. CDR3 size: 16 residues. Per germline, CDR1 SGHRS and CDR2 YFSETQ. The CDR3 reads CASTSGRRPHTGELFF. CDR3 nucleotide sequence: TGCGCCAGTACGAGCGGGAGAAGGCCCCACACCGGGGAGCTGTTTTTT.

The chain employs TRBV27 and TRBJ1-2, with D possibly TRBD1 on 5 matching bases. The CDR3 totals 16 residues. Trimming removed 5 bases at V and 0 bases at J, with 16 bases between. Germline CDR1 is MNHEY and CDR2 is SMNVEV (reference sequence). The CDR3 coding sequence is TGTGCCAGCAGTCCTATCCCCCCCAGGGCTAACTATGGCTACACCTTC. Its translation: CASSPIPPRANYGYTF.

The chain recombines TRBV7-2 with TRBJ1-2; 7 nucleotides line up with TRBD1. The CDR3 covers 14 residues. The ends lost 5 bases at V and 2 bases at J; junction bases unmatched: 5. Germline V gene data show CDR1 as SGHTA and CDR2 as FQGNSA. As DNA, the CDR3 is TGTGCCAGCAGCCAGGGGGGACGGAACTATGGCTACACCTTC. The encoded protein is CASSQGGRNYGYTF.

On this clone: This sample includes further DNA sequences coding for the same CDR3. The gene calls are TRBV18 and TRBJ1-5; D uncertain. CDR3 length: 13 amino acids. V lost 2 bases and J 2 bases, leaving 4 bases between the germline ends. Looked up from germline, CDR1 is KGHSH and CDR2 is LQKENI. The DNA for the CDR3 is TGTGCCAGCTCACCAGGAGGCAATCAGCCCCAGCATTTT. Protein product: CASSPGGNQPQHF.

The J gene is TRBJ1-5, the V gene TRBV19; D is undetermined. Germline CDR1 is LNHDA and CDR2 is SQIVND (reference sequence). CDR3 length: 15 amino acids. Deletions cut 7 bases from V and 7 bases from J, with 20 bases between. The CDR3 nucleotides are TGTGCCAGTACCATGGACCACTCGGGTTACCAGCCCCAGCATTTT. It yields the protein CASTMDHSGYQPQHF.